The T cell receptor beta chain under discussion was sequenced for a study of CD4 T cells in relation to SARS-CoV-2 and coronaviruses. Study overall: TCR beta CDR3s were sequenced after roughly 10-day antigen culture of PBMCs. General study findings and limits: Crossreactive clones expanded significantly less to SARS-CoV-2 than monoreactive clones.

Trimming removed 0 bases from V and 9 bases from J, with 17 bases in between. The germline CDR1 and CDR2 sequences are SGHDT and YYEEEE. The CDR3 has 15 amino acids. The unexposed donors gave CD4+ T cells in about 2010-2018, prior to COVID-19. Isolation of CD4+ T cells took place after less than 11 days in culture. Cultures held about 2 million PBMCs per well with around 9.8 IU/ml IL-2. The method was immunoSEQ multiplex PCR; TCRdb's version includes in-frame clones alone and lacks a portion of them. Of about 21,000 clones in the sample, about three quarters were seen once. On this clone itself: As yet, its antigen is unknown.

The sequenced sample consisted of CD4+ T cells from PBMCs, cultured in vitro. The V and J genes are TRBV5-6 and TRBJ2-3; maybe TRBD1 (5 bases). The sequence was obtained from a human donor in good health. The CDR3 DNA reads TGTGCCAGCAGCTTGGCGGCAGGGATGGCACGCACGCAGTATTTT. Residues: CASSLAAGMARTQYF.